This T cell receptor beta chain derives from a study of shared clonotypes between healthy human individuals. The study's findings and limits: Generation probability values for non-shared clonotypes were lower than those for clonotypes shared by all four donors.

Trimming took off 4 bases at V and 4 bases at J, with 11 bases between the two ends. Germline CDR1 is MNHNS and CDR2 is SASEGT. The CDR3 has 13 amino acids. Healthy adults negative for HIV, lacking recent acute infections or vaccinations, served as donors. The investigators split CD4+ cells into a CD45RA+ naive subset and a CD45RA-negative memory subset. About this clone itself: Its antigen is as yet unknown.

Sequenced by immunoSEQ multiplex PCR; TCRdb stores in-frame clones only, minus some. This sample has approximately 980,000 clones, with approximately 76% found just once. This sequence was found in a man between 18 and 35 years old in good health. V gene TRBV6-1 combines with J gene TRBJ2-7, with a tentative D call TRBD2 (5 bases). The sequenced sample consisted of memory CD4+ T cells sorted from blood. Specified subset: CD45RA-negative fraction. As DNA, the CDR3 is TGTGCCAGCAGTGCATATGAGGGTTACGAGCAGTACTTC. Amino acids: CASSAYEGYEQYF.